One and the same sample provided the 16 T cell receptor beta chains below, sequenced in a study of T cell responses to AZD1222 COVID-19 vaccine. Sequencing was performed with immunoSEQ multiplex PCR; in TCRdb, only in-frame clones are kept and a portion is missing. The sample consists of more than 95,000 clones, over 75% of them appearing once. The specimen comprised peripheral blood, sampled on day 0 of AZD1222 vaccination. The receptors originated from an adult in good health.

This chain joins TRBV3-1 (or the pseudogene TRBV3-2) and TRBJ2-5, with 9 nucleotides matching TRBD2. Germline V gives CDR1 LGHDT, CDR2 YNNKEL (reference sequence). V lost 5 bases and J lost 5; bases outside the gene matches: 12. The CDR3 totals 16 residues. For the CDR3, the DNA is TGTGCCAGCAGCGAGAGCGGGGGGCCTTACAAGGAGACCCAGTACTTC. Protein sequence: CASSESGGPYKETQYF.

The J gene is TRBJ1-2, the V gene TRBV18, with TRBD1 as a possible D gene (5 bases). V shed 1 base and J shed 4 bases, with 13 bases lying between them. The CDR3 is made up of 15 amino acids. CDR1 is KGHSH and CDR2 is LQKENI in the germline V gene. The CDR3 loop reads CASSPREGMSYGYTF. The CDR3 DNA sequence: TGTGCCAGCTCACCACGAGAGGGGATGAGCTATGGCTACACCTTC.

The chain uses TRBV7-9 and TRBJ2-4; 8 bases are a match to TRBD1. CDR1 is SEHNR, CDR2 FQNEAQ, per germline (reference sequence). The CDR3 covers 13 residues. The J segment lost 9 bases and the V segment lost 4 bases, leaving 5 bases of the junction unmatched. The CDR3 here is CASSSQGESIQYF. As DNA, the CDR3 is TGTGCCAGCAGCTCACAGGGGGAGAGCATTCAGTACTTC.

The V call is TRBV2, the J call TRBJ2-7; 7 bases agree with TRBD1. Trimming removed 8 bases from V and 5 bases from J; junction bases left unmatched: 9. Germline V gene data show CDR1 as SNHLY and CDR2 as FYNNEI. The CDR3 runs 13 residues. CDR3 region: CASLRRGGNEQYF. CDR3 nucleotides: TGTGCCAGCCTCCGGAGAGGGGGCAACGAGCAGTACTTC.

The chain uses TRBV12-5 and TRBJ2-5; D tentatively fits TRBD1 or TRBD2 (6 bases each). Deletions cut 0 bases from V and 2 bases from J, with 22 bases between. Looked up from germline, CDR1 is LGHNT and CDR2 is FRNRAP. CDR3 length equals 19 residues. The CDR3 protein is CASGLVGLGGDSPQETQYF. DNA for the CDR3: TGTGCTAGTGGTTTGGTAGGGTTGGGGGGCGATTCGCCTCAAGAGACCCAGTACTTC.

This sequence joins TRBV6-4 and TRBJ2-2, with D perhaps matching TRBD1 (5 bases). Germline loops: CDR1 MRHNA, CDR2 SNTAGT. The CDR3 extends over 14 amino acids. V was cut by 0 bases and J by 3 bases, with 5 bases left in between. CDR3 sequence reads: CASSDSQDTGELFF. CDR3 nucleotides: TGTGCCAGCAGTGACTCACAGGACACCGGGGAGCTGTTTTTT.

The chain couples TRBV2 to TRBJ1-2; TRBD1 agrees at 9 bases. Per the germline V gene, CDR1 is SNHLY and CDR2 is FYNNEI. The ends lost 6 bases at V and 7 bases at J; junction bases unmatched: 9. This CDR3 has 14 amino acids. In DNA form, the CDR3 reads TGTGCCAGCAGCCTCGCACAGGGGGCAACTGGCTACACCTTC. Protein: CASSLAQGATGYTF.

The chain employs TRBV18 and TRBJ1-2, with 8 positions matching TRBD1. Germline V gives CDR1 KGHSH, CDR2 LQKENI. The CDR3 spans 17 residues. The ends lost 0 bases at V and 4 bases at J; junction bases unmatched: 10. CDR3 in DNA: TGTGCCAGCTCACCACCGACAGGGGCGGTTGTCAGCTATGGCTACACCTTC. Protein: CASSPPTGAVVSYGYTF.

The table lists this clone with a count of one. The chain links TRBV29-1 to TRBJ2-2; D gene uncertain. V gave up 4 bases and J gave up 1 base, with 13 bases separating them. This CDR3 contains 15 residues. In germline, CDR1 is SQVTM, CDR2 ANQGSEA. The CDR3 loop reads CSVAILDRNTGELFF. The DNA of the CDR3 is TGCAGCGTTGCTATACTGGACCGGAACACCGGGGAGCTGTTTTTT.

V and J are TRBV6-1 and TRBJ2-2; D remains ambiguous. Trimming stripped 1 base from V and 3 bases from J, with 9 bases between. Germline values: CDR1 MNHNS, CDR2 SASEGT. The CDR3 sequence is 15 residues long. The CDR3 DNA reads as TGTGCCAGCAGTGAAGGTATAGGGTACACCGGGGAGCTGTTTTTT. Its translation is CASSEGIGYTGELFF.

The chain links TRBV29-1 to TRBJ1-2, with D tentatively TRBD1 (5 bases). V was clipped by 3 bases and J by 4 bases, with 9 bases between them. The CDR3 spans 12 residues. Looked up from germline, CDR1 is SQVTM and CDR2 is ANQGSEA. The CDR3 is CSVEEGSYGYTF. CDR3 nucleotide sequence: TGCAGCGTTGAGGAGGGGAGCTATGGCTACACCTTC.

This clone appeared once. The J gene is TRBJ2-1, the V gene TRBV3-1 (or the pseudogene TRBV3-2); unclear D gene. CDR3 length: 11 residues. The germline V gene encodes CDR1 LGHDT and CDR2 YNNKEL (reference sequence). Trimming pared 1 base from V and 8 bases from J, leaving 3 bases between. The CDR3 protein is CASSQGYEQFF. CDR3 bases: TGTGCCAGCAGCCAAGGATATGAGCAGTTCTTC.

The rearrangement links TRBV7-8 to TRBJ1-2; a possible D gene is TRBD1 (5 bases). With 4 bases removed from V and 7 bases from J, the gap between germline ends came to 10 bases. CDR1 is SGHVS and CDR2 is FQNEAQ in the germline V gene. The CDR3 runs 12 residues. CDR3 sequence (DNA): TGTGCCAGCAGCTCCCCGGGGGTTGGCTACACCTTC. It specifies CASSSPGVGYTF.

The DNA for the CDR3 is TGTGCCAGCAGCTCAGTTCGGGCCTCGAACACCGGGGAGCTGTTTTTT. Amino acids: CASSSVRASNTGELFF. The V call is TRBV7-3, the J call TRBJ2-2; unclear D gene. The V gene lost 4 bases and the J gene lost 0 bases, with 12 bases spanning the gap. CDR1 is SGHTA and CDR2 is FQGTGA in the germline V gene. This CDR3 is 16 amino acids long.

This chain connects TRBV19 to TRBJ1-3; D call uncertain. The CDR3 runs to 15 residues. Germline V lookup: CDR1 LNHDA, CDR2 SQIVND (reference sequence). V was shortened by 4 bases and J by 4 bases, with 14 bases between the two germline ends. The CDR3 DNA reads as TGTGCCAGTAGTACTCCCCGTCGTGGGGGAAACACCATATATTTT. Its protein product is CASSTPRRGGNTIYF.

The chain employs TRBV15 and TRBJ2-7, with D perhaps TRBD1 (6 bases). Trimming removed 0 bases at V and 7 bases at J, with 13 bases between. There are 14 residues in the CDR3. Looked up from germline, CDR1 is LNHNV and CDR2 is YYDKDF (reference sequence). CDR3 nucleotides: TGTGCCACCAGCAGAGATCAGGGGCTCCGAGAGCAGTACTTC. Translating gives CATSRDQGLREQYF.